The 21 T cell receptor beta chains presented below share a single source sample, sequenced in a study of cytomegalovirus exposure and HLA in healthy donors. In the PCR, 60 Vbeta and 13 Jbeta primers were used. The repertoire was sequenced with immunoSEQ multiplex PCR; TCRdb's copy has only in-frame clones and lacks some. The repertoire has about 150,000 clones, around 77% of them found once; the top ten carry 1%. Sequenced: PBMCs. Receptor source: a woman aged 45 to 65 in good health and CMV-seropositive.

The CDR3: CASSPSTGPTQYGYTF. The CDR3 bases are TGTGCCAGCAGTCCCTCGACAGGACCCACCCAATATGGCTACACCTTC. This sequence joins TRBV27 and TRBJ1-2; D possibly corresponds to TRBD1 (6 bases). Trimming removed 5 bases from V and 5 bases from J, with 21 bases in between. This CDR3 is 16 amino acids long. In germline, CDR1 is MNHEY, CDR2 SMNVEV (reference sequence).

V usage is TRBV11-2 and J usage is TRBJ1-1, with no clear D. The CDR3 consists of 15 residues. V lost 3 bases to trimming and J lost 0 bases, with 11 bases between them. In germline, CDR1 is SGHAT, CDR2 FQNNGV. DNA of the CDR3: TGTGCCAGCAGCTTCACAGTGGGCCTGAACACTGAAGCTTTCTTT. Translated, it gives CASSFTVGLNTEAFF.

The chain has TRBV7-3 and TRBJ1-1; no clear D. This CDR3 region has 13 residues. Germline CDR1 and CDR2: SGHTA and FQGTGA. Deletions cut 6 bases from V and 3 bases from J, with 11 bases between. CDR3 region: CASRLGQDTEAFF. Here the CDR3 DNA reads TGTGCCAGCAGGTTGGGCCAGGACACTGAAGCTTTCTTT.

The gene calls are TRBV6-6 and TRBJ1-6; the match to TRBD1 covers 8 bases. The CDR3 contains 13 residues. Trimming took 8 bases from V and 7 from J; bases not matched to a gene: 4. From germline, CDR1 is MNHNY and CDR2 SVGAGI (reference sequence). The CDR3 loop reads CASLQGVNSPLHF. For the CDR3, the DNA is TGTGCCAGCCTACAGGGGGTGAATTCACCCCTCCACTTT.

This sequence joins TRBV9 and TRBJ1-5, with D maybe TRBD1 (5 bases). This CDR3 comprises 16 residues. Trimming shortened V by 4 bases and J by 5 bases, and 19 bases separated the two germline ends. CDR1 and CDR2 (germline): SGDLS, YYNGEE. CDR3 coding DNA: TGTGCCAGCAGCCAAGGTGGGGGGAGAAAGGATCAGCCCCAGCATTTT. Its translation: CASSQGGGRKDQPQHF.

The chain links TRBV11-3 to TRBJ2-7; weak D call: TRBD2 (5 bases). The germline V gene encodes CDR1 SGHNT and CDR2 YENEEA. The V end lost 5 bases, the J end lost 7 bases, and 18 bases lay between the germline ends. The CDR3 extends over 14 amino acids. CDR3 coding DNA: TGTGCCAGCAGCGATGGAGCAGGTTCGGGGGAGCAGTACTTC. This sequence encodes CASSDGAGSGEQYF. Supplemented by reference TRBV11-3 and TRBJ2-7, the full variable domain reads EAGVVQSPRYKIIEKKQPVAFWCNPISGHNTLYWYLQNLGQGPELLIRYENEEAVDDSQLPKDRFSAERLKGVDSTLKIQPAELGDSAVYLCASSDGAGSGEQYFGPGTRLTVT.

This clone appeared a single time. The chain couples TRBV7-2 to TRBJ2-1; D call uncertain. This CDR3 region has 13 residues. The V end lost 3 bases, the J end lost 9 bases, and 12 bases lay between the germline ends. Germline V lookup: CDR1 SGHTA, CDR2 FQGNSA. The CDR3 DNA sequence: TGTGCCAGCAGCTTCGCTATAAGTGGTGAGCAGTTCTTC. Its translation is CASSFAISGEQFF.

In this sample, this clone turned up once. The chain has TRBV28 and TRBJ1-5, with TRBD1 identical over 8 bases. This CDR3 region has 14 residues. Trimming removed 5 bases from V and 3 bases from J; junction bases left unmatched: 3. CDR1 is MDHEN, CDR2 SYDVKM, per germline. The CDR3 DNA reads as TGTGCCAGCAGTACGACAGGGGCCAATCAGCCCCAGCATTTT. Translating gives CASSTTGANQPQHF.

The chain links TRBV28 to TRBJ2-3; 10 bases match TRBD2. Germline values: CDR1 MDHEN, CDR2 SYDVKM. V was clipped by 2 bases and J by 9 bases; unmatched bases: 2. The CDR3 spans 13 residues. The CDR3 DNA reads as TGTGCCAGCAGTTTAGGGACTAGCGACACGCAGTATTTT. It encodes CASSLGTSDTQYF.

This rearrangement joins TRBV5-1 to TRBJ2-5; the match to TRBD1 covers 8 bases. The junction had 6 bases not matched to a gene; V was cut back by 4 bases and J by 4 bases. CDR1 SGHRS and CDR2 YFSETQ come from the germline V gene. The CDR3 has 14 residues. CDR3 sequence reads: CASSQSGGRETQYF. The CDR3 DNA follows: TGCGCCAGCAGCCAGTCAGGGGGCAGAGAGACCCAGTACTTC.

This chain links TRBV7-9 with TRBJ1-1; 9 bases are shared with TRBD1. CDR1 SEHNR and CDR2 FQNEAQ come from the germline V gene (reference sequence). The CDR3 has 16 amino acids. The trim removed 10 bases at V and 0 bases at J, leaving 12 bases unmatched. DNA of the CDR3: TGTGCCATACAAGTCCCGGGACAGGGATTGAACACTGAAGCTTTCTTT. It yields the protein CAIQVPGQGLNTEAFF.

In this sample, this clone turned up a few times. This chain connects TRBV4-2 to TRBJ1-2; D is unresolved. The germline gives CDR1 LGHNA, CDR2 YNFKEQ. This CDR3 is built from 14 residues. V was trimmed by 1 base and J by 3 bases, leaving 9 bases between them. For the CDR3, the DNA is TGTGCCAGCAGCCAAGTCAGGATCGACTATGGCTACACCTTC. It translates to CASSQVRIDYGYTF.

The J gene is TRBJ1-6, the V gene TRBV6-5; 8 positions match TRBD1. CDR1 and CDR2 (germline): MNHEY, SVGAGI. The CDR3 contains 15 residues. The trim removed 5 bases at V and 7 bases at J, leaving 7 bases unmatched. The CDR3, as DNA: TGTGCCAGCAGTGCCAGACAGGGGTTGAATTCACCCCTCCACTTT. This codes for CASSARQGLNSPLHF.

CDR3 sequence: CASGRQGHTEAFF. CDR3 bases: TGTGCCAGCGGCAGACAGGGTCACACTGAAGCTTTCTTT. The chain links TRBV7-9 to TRBJ1-1; 7 nucleotides agree with TRBD1. The CDR3 covers 13 residues. Germline V gene sequence: CDR1 SEHNR, CDR2 FQNEAQ (reference sequence). Trimming cost V 8 bases and J 3 bases; bases outside gene matches: 6.

The CDR3 spells CASRKEAAGGTEAFF. Here the CDR3 DNA reads TGTGCCAGCCGGAAGGAGGCGGCGGGGGGTACTGAAGCTTTCTTT. This sequence joins TRBV18 and TRBJ1-1, with D tentatively TRBD1 (5 bases). V dropped 8 bases and J dropped 5 bases, with 21 bases sitting between them. The CDR3 sequence is 15 residues long. Per germline, CDR1 KGHSH and CDR2 LQKENI.

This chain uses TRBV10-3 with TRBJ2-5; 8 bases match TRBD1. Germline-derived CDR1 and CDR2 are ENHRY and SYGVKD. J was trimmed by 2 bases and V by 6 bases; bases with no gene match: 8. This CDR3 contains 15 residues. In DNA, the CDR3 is TGTGCCATCAGCCTTCAGGGGGCCGGGCAAGAGACCCAGTACTTC. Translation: CAISLQGAGQETQYF.

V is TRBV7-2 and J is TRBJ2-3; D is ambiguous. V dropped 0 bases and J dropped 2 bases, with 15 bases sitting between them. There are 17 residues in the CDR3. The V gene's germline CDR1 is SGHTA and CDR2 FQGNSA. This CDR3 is CASSLAGVYIPTDTQYF. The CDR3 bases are TGTGCCAGCAGCTTAGCGGGCGTATACATACCCACAGATACGCAGTATTTT. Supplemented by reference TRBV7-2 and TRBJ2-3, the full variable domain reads GAGVSQSPSNKVTEKGKDVELRCDPISGHTALYWYRQSLGQGLEFLIYFQGNSAPDKSGLPSDRFSAERTGGSVSTLTIQRTQQEDSAVYLCASSLAGVYIPTDTQYFGPGTRLTVL.

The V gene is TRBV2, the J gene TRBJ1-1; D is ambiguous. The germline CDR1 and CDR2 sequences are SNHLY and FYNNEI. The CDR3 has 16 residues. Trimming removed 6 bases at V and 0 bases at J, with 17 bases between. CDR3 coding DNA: TGTGCCAGCAGCGGTACCCGGGTTCGCTTGAACACTGAAGCTTTCTTT. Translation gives CASSGTRVRLNTEAFF. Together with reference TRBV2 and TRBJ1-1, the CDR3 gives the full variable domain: EPEVTQTPSHQVTQMGQEVILRCVPISNHLYFYWYRQILGQKVEFLVSFYNNEISEKSEIFDDQFSVERPDGSNFTLKIRSTKLEDSAMYFCASSGTRVRLNTEAFFGQGTRLTVV.

DNA for the CDR3: TGTGCCGGCAAACGGGACAGGGGGGGATATGGCTACACCTTC. Translating it yields CAGKRDRGGYGYTF. The chain recombines TRBV5-8 with TRBJ1-2; TRBD1 matches at 11 bases. CDR3 length: 14 residues. The trim removed 10 bases at V and 5 bases at J, leaving 10 bases unmatched. CDR1 and CDR2 from the germline V gene are SGHTS and YDEGEE.

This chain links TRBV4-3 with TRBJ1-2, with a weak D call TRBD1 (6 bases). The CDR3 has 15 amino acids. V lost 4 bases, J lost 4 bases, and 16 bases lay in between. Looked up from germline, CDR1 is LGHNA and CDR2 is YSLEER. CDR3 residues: CASSPGVQEPYGYTF. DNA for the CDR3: TGCGCCAGCAGCCCAGGGGTCCAGGAACCCTATGGCTACACCTTC.

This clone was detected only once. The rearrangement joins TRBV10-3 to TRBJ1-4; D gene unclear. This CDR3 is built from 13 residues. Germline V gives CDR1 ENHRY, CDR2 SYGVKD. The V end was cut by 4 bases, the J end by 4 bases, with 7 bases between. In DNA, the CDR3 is TGTGCCATCAGTGGGAGAGATAATGAAAAACTGTTTTTT. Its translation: CAISGRDNEKLFF.